This T cell receptor beta chain was identified in a study of blood T cell repertoires in COVID-19. Study details: COVID-19 samples, acute and convalescent, were from the United States, Italy and Spain. The cDNA or gDNA used as material had been derived from T cells, B-cell-depleted T cells, or PBMCs.

With 0 bases removed from V and 2 bases from J, the gap between germline ends came to 17 bases. The CDR3 loop spans 18 amino acids. CDR1 and CDR2 from the germline V gene are LGHNA and YNFKEQ. In the authors' methods: Reference gene primers were amplified, and this amplification served to estimate nucleated cell counts. Measured with immunoSEQ multiplex PCR; TCRdb has only the in-frame clones, and not every one. V and J calls and clone size follow that table, whereas D and trimming were derived from the DNA. In the table there are roughly 250,000 clones, 88% of which are singletons. This clonotype was obtained from a man aged 55 to 70 who had recovered from COVID-19. Sequences were obtained from peripheral blood. The chain couples TRBV4-2 to TRBJ1-5, with D possibly TRBD1 on 6 matching bases. CDR3 protein: CASSQEARGGDGNQPQHF. The CDR3 DNA sequence: TGTGCCAGCAGCCAAGAGGCGCGCGGGGGCGACGGCAATCAGCCCCAGCATTTT.